These T cell receptor beta chains were read from a single sample in a study of radiation and T cells in renal cell carcinoma. Produced via immunoSEQ multiplex PCR; TCRdb's table is partial and in-frame only. The repertoire holds some 95,000 clones, 65% to 90% seen once, with around 7.9% in the top ten. Sequenced material: blood, taken from a patient whose treatment included radiotherapy and nephrectomy. Receptors originate from a man over 45 with renal cell carcinoma. Each CDR3 is given with its conserved first and last residue. The D gene is left open where the match is weak. Some rows have no size entry. The others give once, few or many, or a class for an expanded clone.

clone size	V gene	J gene	D gene	CDR3 DNA	CDR3 protein
NA	TRBV7-2	TRBJ2-3	NA	TGTGCCAGCAGCCCCCGACTAGGCGGGACCACAGATACGCAGTATTTT	CASSPRLGGTTDTQYF
NA	TRBV5-1	TRBJ2-3	NA	TGCGCCAGCAGGGAACAGGCAAGCACAGATACGCAGTATTTT	CASREQASTDTQYF
NA	TRBV11-3	TRBJ1-1	TRBD1	TGTGCCAGCAGCGAGACAGGGGGGAACACTGAAGCTTTCTTT	CASSETGGNTEAFF
once	TRBV6-5	TRBJ1-2	NA	TGTGCCAGCAGTTACTCAGGGGACCGTAACCTTTATGGCTACACCTTC	CASSYSGDRNLYGYTF
NA	TRBV2	TRBJ1-1	NA	TGTGCCAGCAGGACAGACGTGAACACTGAAGCTTTCTTT	CASRTDVNTEAFF
NA	TRBV10-1	TRBJ2-7	NA	TGCGCCAGCAGCCCGCCCGGCTCCTACGAGCAGTACTTC	CASSPPGSYEQYF
NA	TRBV7-2	TRBJ1-3	NA	TGTGCCAGCAGCTATCGGACCGGGGGAAGGACCATATATTTT	CASSYRTGGRTIYF
NA	TRBV11-3	TRBJ2-1	NA	TGTGCCAGCAGCTTGGGCCACATCAATGAGCAGTTCTTC	CASSLGHINEQFF
NA	TRBV30	TRBJ2-1	NA	TGTGCCTGGGGCAGGGACGTGAGCAATGAGCAGTTCTTC	CAWGRDVSNEQFF
NA	TRBV27	TRBJ2-2	TRBD2	TGTGCCAGCAGAGCGGGGTCGTATCACGGGGAGCTGTTTTTT	CASRAGSYHGELFF
NA	TRBV7-6	TRBJ2-7	NA	TGTGCCAGCAGCGATCCAGGGAACGAGCAGTACTTC	CASSDPGNEQYF
NA	TRBV7-8	TRBJ1-5	NA	TGTGCCAGCAGCTCTGCGGGGGCCGGTAGCAATCAGCCCCAGCATTTT	CASSSAGAGSNQPQHF
NA	TRBV28	TRBJ2-7	TRBD2	TGTGCCAGCAGTTCCCGACTAGCGCCGAGCTCCTACGAGCAGTACTTC	CASSSRLAPSSYEQYF
NA	TRBV6-1	TRBJ2-3	TRBD2	TGTGCCAGCAGTGTTAGTAGCGGGGGGTCCACAGATACGCAGTATTTT	CASSVSSGGSTDTQYF
NA	TRBV29-1	TRBJ2-6	TRBD1	TGCAGCGTTAAAACAGGGGGCCCTGGGGCCAACGTCCTGACTTTC	CSVKTGGPGANVLTF
NA	TRBV7-9	TRBJ1-1	NA	TGTGCCAGCAGCTTTCACGAGGGGTATAACACTGAAGCTTTCTTT	CASSFHEGYNTEAFF
once	TRBV7-7	TRBJ2-3	TRBD2	TGTGCTAGCAGCTTGGAGCGGGGGAAGGCAGATACGCAGTATTTT	CASSLERGKADTQYF
once	TRBV11-2	TRBJ2-7	TRBD2	TGTGCCAGCAGCCCGGGACTAGCGGGAGCATTGCGCGAGCAGTACTTC	CASSPGLAGALREQYF
NA	TRBV19	TRBJ2-5	TRBD2	TGTGCCAGTAGCCCTAAAAAGCGGGGGGGAATAGAGACCCAGTACTTC	CASSPKKRGGIETQYF
NA	TRBV18	TRBJ1-1	NA	TGTGCCAGCTCACCAGGGGATTCGGACACTGAAGCTTTCTTT	CASSPGDSDTEAFF
once	TRBV4-3	TRBJ1-1	NA	TGCGCCAGCAGCCAAGATGGGGTATTGGGCACTGAAGCTTTCTTT	CASSQDGVLGTEAFF
NA	TRBV6-5	TRBJ2-7	TRBD1	TGTGCCAGCAGTCCTTGGACAGGGGGCAACGAGCAGTACTTC	CASSPWTGGNEQYF
NA	TRBV20-1	TRBJ1-2	NA	TGCAGTGCTAGGGAGGGGGGCTACACCTTC	CSAREGGYTF
NA	TRBV18	TRBJ2-5	TRBD2	TGTGCCAGCTCCCCCGGGACTAGGGAAGAGACCCAGTACTTC	CASSPGTREETQYF
NA	TRBV19	TRBJ2-7	NA	TGTGCCAGTAGTCACCAGGCGTCGGCAGGGATGGACTTCGAGCAGTACTTC	CASSHQASAGMDFEQYF
few	TRBV4-3	TRBJ1-2	NA	TGCGCCAGCAGCCAAGATTGGGACCCCTATGGCTACACCTTC	CASSQDWDPYGYTF
NA	TRBV5-1	TRBJ2-5	TRBD1	TGCGCCAGCAGCCCATTATGGGGGACAGGGGGCCTGCAAGAGACCCAGTACTTC	CASSPLWGTGGLQETQYF
NA	TRBV7-2	TRBJ2-1	TRBD2	TGTGCCAGCAGCTTAGGGGGGGGACCCTACAATGAGCAGTTCTTC	CASSLGGGPYNEQFF
NA	TRBV7-9	TRBJ1-6	NA	TGTGCCAGCAGCGAGGGAGCGGCTGATAATTCACCCCTCCACTTT	CASSEGAADNSPLHF
NA	TRBV11-2	TRBJ2-2	TRBD1	TGTGCCAGCAGCTTAGCTAGACCCTCTAGGGGGCGCCGCACCGGGGAGCTGTTTTTT	CASSLARPSRGRRTGELFF
NA	TRBV5-8	TRBJ2-3	NA	TGTGCCAGCAGCTTCGTTATCCTCGGCACAGATACGCAGTATTTT	CASSFVILGTDTQYF
once	TRBV11-2	TRBJ2-5	NA	TGTGCCAGCAGCCCCGACTGGACTACCCAGTACTTC	CASSPDWTTQYF
NA	TRBV5-1	TRBJ2-1	NA	TGCGCCAGCAGCTTGGGGCCTAACAATGAGCAGTTCTTC	CASSLGPNNEQFF
once	TRBV15	TRBJ2-7	NA	TGTGCCACCAGCAGAGTACAGGGCCACGAGCAGTACTTC	CATSRVQGHEQYF
once	TRBV5-1	TRBJ2-3	NA	TGCGCCAGCAGCTTGGTCGGTAGTCCAGATACGCAGTATTTT	CASSLVGSPDTQYF
NA	TRBV5-1	TRBJ1-3	NA	TGCGCCAGCAGCTTGGATCTGGGGTTTGGAAACACCATATATTTT	CASSLDLGFGNTIYF
NA	TRBV18	TRBJ2-3	NA	TGTGCCAGCTCATCTAGCACAGATACGCAGTATTTT	CASSSSTDTQYF
NA	TRBV5-4	TRBJ2-3	NA	TGTGCCAGCAGCTTGGGGCTAGCTCGCACAGATACGCAGTATTTT	CASSLGLARTDTQYF
NA	TRBV15	TRBJ1-3	NA	TGTGCCACCAGCGTCGACAACTCTGGAAACACCATATATTTT	CATSVDNSGNTIYF
NA	TRBV9	TRBJ1-1	NA	TGTGCCAGCAGCCTTACAGTCCTCGCAACCACTGAAGCTTTCTTT	CASSLTVLATTEAFF
NA	TRBV7-9	TRBJ1-1	NA	TGTGCCAGCAGCCCAGGGGATACTGAAGCTTTCTTT	CASSPGDTEAFF
once	TRBV2	TRBJ2-1	NA	TGTGCCAGCAGAGAGGGACCAGACAATGAGCAGTTCTTC	CASREGPDNEQFF
once	TRBV5-4	TRBJ2-7	TRBD2	TGTGCCAGCAGCTTTCCCGGACTAGCGGAATACGAGCAGTACTTC	CASSFPGLAEYEQYF
NA	TRBV29-1	TRBJ2-7	NA	TGCAGCGTTGGTGCCACGACCCGCGGATACGAGCAGTACTTC	CSVGATTRGYEQYF
NA	TRBV2	TRBJ1-5	TRBD1	TGTGCCAGCGGGGGGACAGGGGAACATCAGCCCCAGCATTTT	CASGGTGEHQPQHF
NA	TRBV6-5	TRBJ2-7	NA	TGTGCCAGCCGTCCCCGGCAGGGGTCCTACGAGCAGTACTTC	CASRPRQGSYEQYF
NA	TRBV5-1	TRBJ2-3	TRBD2	TGCGCCAGCAGCTTGCCCCAGCGGACTAGCGGGGGAGATACGCAGTATTTT	CASSLPQRTSGGDTQYF
NA	TRBV7-3	TRBJ1-1	TRBD1	TGTGCCAGCAGCTTGGGGACAGGGGGAGGTGAAGCTTTCTTT	CASSLGTGGGEAFF
NA	TRBV30	TRBJ2-5	NA	TGTGCCTGGAGTGTACCAGGGAAGACCCAGTACTTC	CAWSVPGKTQYF